The entry below gives a single T cell receptor (beta chain) sequence along with its context. Its antigen is unknown. The CDR3 is made up of 17 amino acids. CDR1 LGHNA and CDR2 YNFKEQ come from the germline V gene. The V and J ends lost 3 bases and 5 bases respectively, with 19 bases between them. This sample is part of a study of regulatory dendritic cells for organ transplantation. Study as a whole: Regulatory dendritic cells were monocyte-derived, receiving vitamin D3 on days 0 and 4 and IL-10 on day 4. On day 6, the dendritic cells were exposed to LPS.

CFSE-labeled sorted T cells met regulatory or mature dendritic cells for more than four days. CD4+ or CD8+ T cells were sorted as naive CD45RA+ or memory CD45RO+. Sequencing was performed with immunoSEQ multiplex PCR; in TCRdb, only in-frame clones are kept and a portion is missing. The sample records around 11,000 clones, about three fifths being singletons. Points from the study as a whole: Between individuals, the alloreactive memory CD8+ T cell pool differed considerably.

The TCR sequence derives from a human donor in good health. The chain employs TRBV4-2 and TRBJ1-4; TRBD1 might be the D (5 bases). What was sequenced was naive CD4+ T cells from blood cultured with dendritic cells. Subset described: CD45RA+ naive T cells. For the CDR3, the DNA is TGTGCCAGCAGCCATACCATGGGCCAGGGCCTGAATGAAAAACTGTTTTTT. Translated, it gives CASSHTMGQGLNEKLFF.